This record concerns one T cell receptor (beta chain) sequence. This table comes from immunoSEQ multiplex PCR, and its TCRdb copy is limited to in-frame clones, with some not included. The sample lists more than 600,000 clones; around 90% were seen once. This sample is drawn from a study of shared clonotypes between healthy human individuals. Naive CD8 cells comprised CD45RO-negative, CCR7-positively selected cells, excluding terminally differentiated effector memory CD45RA+ cells. Trimming left V 3 bases short and J 2 bases short, with 15 bases between. The length of the CDR3 is 15 residues. Germline loops: CDR1 SGHKS, CDR2 YYEKEE (reference sequence).

The gene calls are TRBV5-5 and TRBJ2-7; D possibly corresponds to TRBD2 (6 bases). This TCR was recovered from a man aged 25-45 years in good health. Sequencing was carried out using naive CD8+ T cells sorted from blood. For the CDR3, the DNA is TGTGCCAGCAGCTGGGGGGACTCTCCAACCTACGAGCAGTACTTC. Translation: CASSWGDSPTYEQYF.